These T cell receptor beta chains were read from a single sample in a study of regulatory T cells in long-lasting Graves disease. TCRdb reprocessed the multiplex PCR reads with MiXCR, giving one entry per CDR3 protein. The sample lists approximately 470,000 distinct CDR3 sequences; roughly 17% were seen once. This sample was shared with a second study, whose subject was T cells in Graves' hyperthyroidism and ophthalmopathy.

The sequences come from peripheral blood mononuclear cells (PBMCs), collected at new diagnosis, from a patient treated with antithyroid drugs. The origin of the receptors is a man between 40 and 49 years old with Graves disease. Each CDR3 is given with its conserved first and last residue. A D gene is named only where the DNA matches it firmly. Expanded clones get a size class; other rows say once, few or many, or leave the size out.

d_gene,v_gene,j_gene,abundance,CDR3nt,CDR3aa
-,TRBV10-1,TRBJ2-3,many,TGCGCCAGCAGGAAAGACAGCACAGATACGCAGTATTTT,CASRKDSTDTQYF
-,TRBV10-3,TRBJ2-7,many,TGTGCCATCAGTGAGCTCTCAAGCTCCTACGAGCAGTACTTC,CAISELSSSYEQYF
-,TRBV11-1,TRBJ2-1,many,TGTGCCAGCAGCTTAGACCTTCCCGGGAGTTCCTACAATGAGCAGTTCTTC,CASSLDLPGSSYNEQFF
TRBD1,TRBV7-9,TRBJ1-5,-,TGCGCCAGCAGCCAAGATAGATCAGGAAGTACGGTCTGGACAGGGAGTCAGCCCCAGCATTTT,CASSQDRSGSTVWTGSQPQHF
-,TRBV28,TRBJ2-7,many,TGTGCCAGCAGCACCATTGATGCATTGACCTACGAGCAGTACTTC,CASSTIDALTYEQYF
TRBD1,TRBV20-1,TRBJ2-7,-,TGCAGTGCTACTGAAATAAATTTCCGACAGGGGCTCTTATACGAGCGGTACTTC,CSATEINFRQGLLYERYF
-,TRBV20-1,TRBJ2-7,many,TGCAGTGTCGCGAAAAGCTCCTACGAGCAGTACTTC,CSVAKSSYEQYF
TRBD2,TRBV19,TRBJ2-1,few,TGTGCCAGTAATCTTAGCGGGCGCAGCTCCTACAATGAGCAGTTCTTC,CASNLSGRSSYNEQFF
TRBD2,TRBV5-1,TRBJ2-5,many,TGCGCCAGCAGCTTGGGCGGAGTAGCGGGAGTCGAGACCCAGTACTTC,CASSLGGVAGVETQYF
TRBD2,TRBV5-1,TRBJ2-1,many,TGCGCCAGCACCGAGAACCTCCCCGGGACTAGCGGCAATGAGCAGTTCTTC,CASTENLPGTSGNEQFF
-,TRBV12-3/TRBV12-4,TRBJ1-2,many,TGTGCCAGCAGTCCCAGGGCCTCCTATGGCTACACCTTC,CASSPRASYGYTF
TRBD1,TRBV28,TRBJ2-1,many,TGTGCCAGCAGTCAGGGGGTCTCCTACAATGAGCAGTTCTTC,CASSQGVSYNEQFF
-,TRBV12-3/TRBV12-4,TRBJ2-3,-,TGTGCCAGCAGTTGGGCAGGGGCGGGGATAACAGATACGCAGTATTTT,CASSWAGAGITDTQYF
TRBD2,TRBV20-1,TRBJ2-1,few,TGCAGTGCTAGAGATCTAAAGACCCTAGCGGGAGGGCAAAGTGAGCAGTTCTTC,CSARDLKTLAGGQSEQFF
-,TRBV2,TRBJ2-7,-,TGTGCCAGCACAACCGAGTCCTACGAGCAGTACTTC,CASTTESYEQYF
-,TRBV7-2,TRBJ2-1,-,TGTGCCAGCAGCTCCCGACAGGACTCTAAGCAGTTCTTC,CASSSRQDSKQFF
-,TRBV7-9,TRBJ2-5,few,TGTGCCAGCAGCTTAGAAATTGCTACAGGGTGGGAGACCCAGTACTTC,CASSLEIATGWETQYF
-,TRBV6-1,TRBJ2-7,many,TGTGCCAGCGCTCGTACCTACGAGCAGTACTTC,CASARTYEQYF
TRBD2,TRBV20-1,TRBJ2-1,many,TGCAGTGCTCGACTAGCGGGAGGCAATGAGCAGTTCTTC,CSARLAGGNEQFF
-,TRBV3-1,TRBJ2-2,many,TGTGCCAGCAGCCCCGGGACCGTCGTTGGGGGGGAGCTGTTTTTT,CASSPGTVVGGELFF